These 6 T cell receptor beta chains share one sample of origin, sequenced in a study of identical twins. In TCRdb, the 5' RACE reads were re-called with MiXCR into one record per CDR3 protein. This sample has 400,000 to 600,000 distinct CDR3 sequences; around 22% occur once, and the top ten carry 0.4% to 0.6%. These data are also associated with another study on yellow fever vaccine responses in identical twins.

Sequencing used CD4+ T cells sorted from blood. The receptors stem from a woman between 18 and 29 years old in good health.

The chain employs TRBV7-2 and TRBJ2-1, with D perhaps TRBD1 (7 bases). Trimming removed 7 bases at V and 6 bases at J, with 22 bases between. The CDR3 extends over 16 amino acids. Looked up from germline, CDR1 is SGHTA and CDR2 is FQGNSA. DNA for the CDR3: TGTGCCAGCACTGCGGGATGGAGGGGGCTCGGCAATGAGCAGTTCTTC. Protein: CASTAGWRGLGNEQFF.

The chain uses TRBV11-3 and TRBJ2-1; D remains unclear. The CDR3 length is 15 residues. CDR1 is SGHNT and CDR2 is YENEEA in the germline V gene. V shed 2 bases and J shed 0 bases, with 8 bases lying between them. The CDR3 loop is CASSLSYYSYNEQFF. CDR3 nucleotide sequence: TGTGCCAGCAGCTTATCCTATTACTCCTACAATGAGCAGTTCTTC.

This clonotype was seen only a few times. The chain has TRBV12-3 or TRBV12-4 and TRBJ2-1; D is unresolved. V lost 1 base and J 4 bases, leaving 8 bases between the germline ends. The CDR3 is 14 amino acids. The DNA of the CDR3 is TGTGCCAGCAGTTTAGATCGCAATTACAATGAGCAGTTCTTC. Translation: CASSLDRNYNEQFF.

DNA for the CDR3: TGCGCCAGCAGCTTGGCCCCTTCCCAGTCGGCTGGAGATACGCAGTATTTT. Translation: CASSLAPSQSAGDTQYF. This chain links TRBV5-1 with TRBJ2-3; D is uncertain. This CDR3 has 17 residues. The V gene lost 0 bases and the J gene lost 5 bases, with 19 bases spanning the gap. Germline V gene data show CDR1 as SGHRS and CDR2 as YFSETQ.

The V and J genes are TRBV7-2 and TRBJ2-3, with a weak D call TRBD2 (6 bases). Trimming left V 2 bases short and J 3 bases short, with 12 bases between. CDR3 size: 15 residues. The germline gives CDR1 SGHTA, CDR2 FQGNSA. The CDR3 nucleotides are TGTGCCAGCAGCTTAAAGGCGGGGACGACAGATACGCAGTATTTT. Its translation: CASSLKAGTTDTQYF.

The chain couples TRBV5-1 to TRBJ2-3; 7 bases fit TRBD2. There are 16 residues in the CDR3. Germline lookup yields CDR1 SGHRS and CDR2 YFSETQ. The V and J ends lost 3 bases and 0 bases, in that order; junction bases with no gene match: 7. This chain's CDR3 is CASSSLAGPSTDTQYF. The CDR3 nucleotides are TGCGCCAGCAGCTCCTTAGCGGGTCCTAGCACAGATACGCAGTATTTT.